These T cell receptor beta chains were read from a single sample in a study of T cell responses to AZD1222 COVID-19 vaccine. Assay: immunoSEQ multiplex PCR; the TCRdb copy retains only in-frame clones and omits some. Of 200,000 to 250,000 clones in the sample, 85% to 95% were seen once. Specimen: peripheral blood, collected on day 0 of MenACWY control vaccination. The receptors derive from an adult in good health. Both conserved end residues are part of each CDR3. The D gene is left open where the match is weak. Rows give clone size only sometimes, using once, few, many, or a class for an expanded clone.

V gene: TRBV29-1; J gene: TRBJ1-2; D gene: -; clone size: -; CDR3 protein: CSVDPQETIWNGYTF; CDR3 DNA: TGCAGCGTTGATCCCCAGGAGACGATATGGAATGGCTACACCTTC
V gene: TRBV25-1; J gene: TRBJ1-6; D gene: TRBD1; clone size: -; CDR3 protein: CASSGQGRLSPLHF; CDR3 DNA: TGTGCCAGCAGTGGACAGGGGAGGCTTTCACCCCTCCACTTT
V gene: TRBV6-5; J gene: TRBJ1-1; D gene: -; clone size: -; CDR3 protein: CASSRGVSFTEAFF; CDR3 DNA: TGTGCCAGCAGCCGAGGCGTTTCCTTCACTGAAGCTTTCTTT
V gene: TRBV7-2; J gene: TRBJ1-2; D gene: TRBD1; clone size: -; CDR3 protein: CASSLEDRGRSYTF; CDR3 DNA: TGTGCCAGCAGCTTAGAGGACAGGGGGCGCAGCTACACCTTC
V gene: TRBV7-6; J gene: TRBJ2-1; D gene: -; clone size: -; CDR3 protein: CASSASLGTYNEQFF; CDR3 DNA: TGTGCCAGCAGCGCCTCCCTAGGTACCTACAATGAGCAGTTCTTC
V gene: TRBV4-2; J gene: TRBJ1-6; D gene: TRBD1; clone size: -; CDR3 protein: CASSQTLPTGVSSYNSPLHF; CDR3 DNA: TGTGCCAGCAGCCAAACTCTTCCTACAGGGGTTAGCTCCTATAATTCACCCCTCCACTTT
V gene: TRBV30; J gene: TRBJ1-6; D gene: TRBD1; clone size: -; CDR3 protein: CAWRPGQSSYNSPLHF; CDR3 DNA: TGTGCCTGGAGGCCGGGACAGAGCTCCTATAATTCACCCCTCCACTTT
V gene: TRBV13; J gene: TRBJ1-2; D gene: -; clone size: -; CDR3 protein: CASSLASTRYGYTF; CDR3 DNA: TGTGCCAGCAGCTTAGCCAGCACTCGCTATGGCTACACCTTC
V gene: TRBV7-8; J gene: TRBJ1-2; D gene: -; clone size: -; CDR3 protein: CASSYTDTNYGYTF; CDR3 DNA: TGTGCCAGCAGCTACACAGACACAAACTATGGCTACACCTTC
V gene: TRBV9; J gene: TRBJ1-6; D gene: -; clone size: -; CDR3 protein: CASSALVTPGDSPLHF; CDR3 DNA: TGTGCCAGCAGCGCTTTGGTGACCCCGGGGGATTCACCCCTCCACTTT
V gene: TRBV6-2/TRBV6-3; J gene: TRBJ2-2; D gene: -; clone size: -; CDR3 protein: CASSLNTGELFF; CDR3 DNA: TGTGCCAGCAGCCTGAACACCGGGGAGCTGTTTTTT
V gene: TRBV7-6; J gene: TRBJ1-6; D gene: -; clone size: -; CDR3 protein: CASSLGSGDNSPLHF; CDR3 DNA: TGTGCCAGCAGCTTGGGGAGCGGGGATAATTCACCCCTCCACTTT
V gene: TRBV5-1; J gene: TRBJ1-2; D gene: -; clone size: -; CDR3 protein: CASSPQGSDLNYGYTF; CDR3 DNA: TGCGCCAGCAGCCCTCAAGGATCCGACCTCAACTATGGCTACACCTTC
V gene: TRBV10-3; J gene: TRBJ2-3; D gene: -; clone size: -; CDR3 protein: CAIRAETDTQYF; CDR3 DNA: TGTGCCATCAGAGCTGAGACAGATACGCAGTATTTT
V gene: TRBV5-6; J gene: TRBJ1-6; D gene: -; clone size: once; CDR3 protein: CASSLGAGNSPLHF; CDR3 DNA: TGTGCCAGCAGCTTGGGGGCGGGGAATTCACCCCTCCACTTT
V gene: TRBV11-2; J gene: TRBJ2-5; D gene: TRBD1; clone size: -; CDR3 protein: CASSPLAATGGMQETQYF; CDR3 DNA: TGTGCCAGCAGCCCGCTAGCCGCTACAGGGGGGATGCAAGAGACCCAGTACTTC
V gene: TRBV28; J gene: TRBJ1-2; D gene: -; clone size: -; CDR3 protein: CASSSSAAVGERGYTF; CDR3 DNA: TGTGCCAGCAGCTCGTCAGCGGCCGTGGGGGAGAGAGGCTACACCTTC
V gene: TRBV30; J gene: TRBJ2-3; D gene: -; clone size: once; CDR3 protein: CAWSVAGKQYF; CDR3 DNA: TGTGCCTGGAGTGTCGCCGGAAAGCAGTATTTT
V gene: TRBV24-1; J gene: TRBJ2-3; D gene: -; clone size: -; CDR3 protein: CATSDPSGLSTDTQYF; CDR3 DNA: TGTGCCACCAGTGATCCGAGCGGGCTAAGCACAGATACGCAGTATTTT
V gene: TRBV7-3; J gene: TRBJ2-3; D gene: TRBD2; clone size: -; CDR3 protein: CASSFAGGPADTQYF; CDR3 DNA: TGTGCCAGCAGCTTCGCGGGGGGGCCCGCAGATACGCAGTATTTT
V gene: TRBV2; J gene: TRBJ1-3; D gene: -; clone size: -; CDR3 protein: CASLVRAGNTIYF; CDR3 DNA: TGTGCCAGCCTCGTTCGGGCTGGAAACACCATATATTTT
V gene: TRBV24-1; J gene: TRBJ2-3; D gene: -; clone size: -; CDR3 protein: CATSDSRTGDTQYF; CDR3 DNA: TGTGCCACCAGTGATTCCCGGACGGGAGATACGCAGTATTTT
V gene: TRBV6-5; J gene: TRBJ1-2; D gene: -; clone size: -; CDR3 protein: CASRAGARGYGYTF; CDR3 DNA: TGTGCCAGCAGGGCGGGGGCCAGGGGCTATGGCTACACCTTC
V gene: TRBV24-1; J gene: TRBJ2-3; D gene: -; clone size: -; CDR3 protein: CATSEWVSTDTQYF; CDR3 DNA: TGTGCCACCAGTGAGTGGGTGTCCACAGATACGCAGTATTTT
V gene: TRBV2; J gene: TRBJ1-5; D gene: -; clone size: few; CDR3 protein: CASREQGSSNQPQHF; CDR3 DNA: TGTGCCAGCAGGGAGCAGGGGTCAAGCAATCAGCCCCAGCATTTT
V gene: TRBV19; J gene: TRBJ1-2; D gene: -; clone size: -; CDR3 protein: CASSSRARRGYTF; CDR3 DNA: TGTGCCAGTAGTTCCCGGGCCCGGCGTGGCTACACCTTC
V gene: TRBV27; J gene: TRBJ1-2; D gene: -; clone size: -; CDR3 protein: CASSFDRIGGYTF; CDR3 DNA: TGTGCCAGCAGTTTTGATAGGATTGGCGGCTACACCTTC
V gene: TRBV7-9; J gene: TRBJ2-5; D gene: TRBD1; clone size: -; CDR3 protein: CASSPRQGQETQYF; CDR3 DNA: TGTGCCAGCAGCCCGCGACAGGGGCAAGAGACCCAGTACTTC
V gene: TRBV5-1; J gene: TRBJ2-7; D gene: TRBD2; clone size: -; CDR3 protein: CASSRTSGGDEQYF; CDR3 DNA: TGCGCCAGCAGCCGGACTAGCGGGGGCGACGAGCAGTACTTC
V gene: TRBV5-4; J gene: TRBJ2-3; D gene: TRBD1; clone size: -; CDR3 protein: CASSSRWTGGSDTQYF; CDR3 DNA: TGTGCCAGCAGCTCTCGCTGGACAGGGGGATCAGATACGCAGTATTTT
V gene: TRBV5-5; J gene: TRBJ2-7; D gene: -; clone size: -; CDR3 protein: CASSFTPTYEQYF; CDR3 DNA: TGTGCCAGCAGCTTTACACCGACCTACGAGCAGTACTTC
V gene: TRBV7-8; J gene: TRBJ2-2; D gene: -; clone size: -; CDR3 protein: CASSLERGQYTGELFF; CDR3 DNA: TGTGCCAGCAGCTTAGAACGTGGACAATACACCGGGGAGCTGTTTTTT
V gene: TRBV2; J gene: TRBJ1-5; D gene: -; clone size: -; CDR3 protein: CASSAPRAQPYSNQPQHF; CDR3 DNA: TGTGCCAGCAGCGCACCCCGGGCTCAACCCTATAGCAATCAGCCCCAGCATTTT
V gene: TRBV13; J gene: TRBJ2-2; D gene: -; clone size: -; CDR3 protein: CTSSYRARGRNTGELFF; CDR3 DNA: TGTACCAGCAGCTACAGAGCCCGCGGACGCAACACCGGGGAGCTGTTTTTT
V gene: TRBV27; J gene: TRBJ1-6; D gene: TRBD1; clone size: -; CDR3 protein: CASSFGGGQNSPLHF; CDR3 DNA: TGTGCCAGCAGTTTTGGAGGGGGCCAGAATTCACCCCTCCACTTT